The 22 T cell receptor beta chains reported below all come from one sample, sequenced in a study of cytomegalovirus exposure and HLA in healthy donors. A multiplex PCR was run with 60 Vbeta primers and 13 Jbeta primers. TCRdb keeps only in-frame clones here, not all; method: immunoSEQ multiplex PCR. The table has over 30,000 clones, 65% to 75% seen once. The sequenced sample consisted of PBMCs. The receptors shown here come from a man aged 45-65 years in good health and CMV-seropositive.

The chain couples TRBV13 to TRBJ2-2; D unclear. The germline V gene has CDR1 PRHDT and CDR2 FYEKMQ (reference sequence). Trimming took 5 bases from V and 6 from J, leaving 7 bases between them. The CDR3 loop spans 12 amino acids. CDR3 in DNA: TGTGCCAGCAGCCTGGCGGCCGGGGAGCTGTTTTTT. Translated: CASSLAAGELFF.

The chain is built from TRBV11-3 and TRBJ2-7, with TRBD1 identical over 8 bases. Per the germline V gene, CDR1 is SGHNT and CDR2 is YENEEA. V was pared by 6 bases and J by 2 bases, with 9 bases of the junction left unmatched. The CDR3 is made up of 15 amino acids. The DNA of the CDR3 is TGTGCCAGCAGTTTCGGGACAGGCGCCCCCTACGAGCAGTACTTC. This gives the protein CASSFGTGAPYEQYF. The full variable domain, with the rest looked up from reference TRBV11-3 and TRBJ2-7, is EAGVVQSPRYKIIEKKQPVAFWCNPISGHNTLYWYLQNLGQGPELLIRYENEEAVDDSQLPKDRFSAERLKGVDSTLKIQPAELGDSAVYLCASSFGTGAPYEQYFGPGTRLTVT.

Of note for this clone: One junction end disagrees with the germline gene, perhaps due to a read error. The genes are TRBV7-9 and TRBJ1-1, with D possibly matching TRBD1 (5 bases). Germline assignment: CDR1 SEHNR and CDR2 FQNEAQ (reference sequence). There are 13 residues in the CDR3. Here the CDR3 reads CASRPDMKTEAFF. The CDR3 DNA follows: TGTGCCAGCAGACCGGACATGAAAACTGAAGCTTTCTTT.

The chain is built from TRBV7-9 and TRBJ2-5; 10 nucleotides match TRBD2. This CDR3 contains 15 residues. Germline CDR1 is SEHNR and CDR2 is FQNEAQ (reference sequence). V dropped 2 bases and J dropped 5; count of bases not matched to a gene: 5. This CDR3 is CASSLLAGVIETQYF. The CDR3 DNA reads as TGTGCCAGCAGCTTACTAGCGGGGGTAATTGAGACCCAGTACTTC. The complete variable domain, with remaining parts taken from reference TRBV7-9 and TRBJ2-5, reads DTGVSQNPRHKITKRGQNVTFRCDPISEHNRLYWYRQTLGQGPEFLTYFQNEAQLEKSRLLSDRFSAERPKGSFSTLEIQRTEQGDSAMYLCASSLLAGVIETQYFGPGTRLLVL.

The chain recombines TRBV5-1 with TRBJ2-1; TRBD2 matches at 8 bases. The V gene's germline CDR1 is SGHRS and CDR2 YFSETQ. V gave up 0 bases and J gave up 8 bases; unmatched junction bases: 10. This CDR3 contains 16 residues. DNA for the CDR3: TGCGCCAGCAGCTTGGAAGCGGGACTAGGATTGGATGAGCAGTTCTTC. It codes for CASSLEAGLGLDEQFF.

The chain carries TRBV4-3 and TRBJ2-1; D is perhaps TRBD2 (8 bases). Germline CDR1 LGHNA, CDR2 YSLEER. The CDR3 is 17 amino acids. With 0 bases removed from V and 4 bases from J, the gap between germline ends came to 16 bases. CDR3 in amino acids: CASSQDSSGTAYNEQFF. In DNA, the CDR3 is TGCGCCAGCAGCCAAGATAGTAGCGGGACAGCTTACAATGAGCAGTTCTTC.

This clone ranks as large. The genes are TRBV5-1 and TRBJ1-2; 9 nucleotides match TRBD1. V shed 4 bases and J 4 bases; nucleotides not matched to a gene: 11. The CDR3 totals 16 residues. Germline-derived CDR1 and CDR2 are SGHRS and YFSETQ. Here the CDR3 DNA reads TGCGCCAGCAGCCCGCAAACAGGGGGCGCAAGCTATGGCTACACCTTC. Protein product: CASSPQTGGASYGYTF.

V is TRBV27 and J is TRBJ2-1, with TRBD2 matching 8 bases. The V gene's germline CDR1 is MNHEY and CDR2 SMNVEV (reference sequence). V lost 5 bases, J lost 1 base, and 4 bases stayed unmatched. This CDR3 is 15 amino acids long. For the CDR3, the DNA is TGTGCCAGCAGTACCAGCGGGAGTTCCTACAATGAGCAGTTCTTC. Residues: CASSTSGSSYNEQFF.

The genes are TRBV29-1 and TRBJ1-2; tentative D call: TRBD1 (5 bases). Germline loops: CDR1 SQVTM, CDR2 ANQGSEA. Trimming removed 1 base from V and 7 bases from J, with 13 bases in between. The CDR3 consists of 13 residues. The CDR3 sequence: CSVEAEGWSGYTF. The DNA for the CDR3 is TGCAGCGTTGAAGCGGAGGGGTGGAGTGGCTACACCTTC.

CDR3 in DNA: TGTGCCAAAGACCAGGGAAGGTCCACTGAAGCTTTCTTT. Translating gives CAKDQGRSTEAFF. The chain has TRBV2 and TRBJ1-1, with D perhaps matching TRBD1 (5 bases). The CDR3 extends over 13 amino acids. The germline gives CDR1 SNHLY, CDR2 FYNNEI. V lost 10 bases and J lost 4, with 16 bases in between.

The chain links TRBV5-1 to TRBJ1-3, with D hard to call. Germline lookup yields CDR1 SGHRS and CDR2 YFSETQ. The CDR3 has 11 amino acids. The ends were cut back, 7 bases at V and 3 bases at J, with 5 bases in the middle. The CDR3 sequence: CASQIGNTIYF. DNA of the CDR3: TGCGCCAGCCAAATTGGAAACACCATATATTTT.

The chain links TRBV6-1 to TRBJ1-1; the D is unclear. V was pared by 5 bases and J by 0 bases, with 13 bases between. The CDR3 covers 15 residues. Germline V CDR1 and CDR2: MNHNS, SASEGT. The CDR3 nucleotides read TGTGCCAGCAGTTCCGAGGGTGGATTGAACACTGAAGCTTTCTTT. It specifies CASSSEGGLNTEAFF.

This sequence joins TRBV5-1 and TRBJ2-5, with D possibly TRBD1 on 6 matching bases. Trimming left V 2 bases short and J 6 bases short, with 14 bases between. From germline, CDR1 is SGHRS and CDR2 YFSETQ. The CDR3 has 14 amino acids. The CDR3 protein is CASSLGLGGKTQYF. CDR3 DNA: TGCGCCAGCAGCTTAGGCCTAGGGGGTAAGACCCAGTACTTC.

The chain joins TRBV4-1 to TRBJ1-4, with D unresolved. Germline V gene data show CDR1 as MGHRA and CDR2 as YSYEKL. The CDR3 has 15 residues. The V end was cut by 0 bases, the J end by 4 bases, with 9 bases between. CDR3 nucleotide sequence: TGCGCCAGCAGCCAAGATGGCTTTGGTAATGAAAAACTGTTTTTT. As protein: CASSQDGFGNEKLFF.

This sequence joins TRBV29-1 and TRBJ1-1; D uncertain. The CDR3 has 13 amino acids. With 4 bases removed from V and 5 bases from J, the gap between germline ends came to 14 bases. From germline, CDR1 is SQVTM and CDR2 ANQGSEA. The CDR3 DNA reads as TGCAGCGTTGTTTCGGGTGGTTGGACTGAAGCTTTCTTT. Protein product: CSVVSGGWTEAFF.

V gene TRBV30 combines with J gene TRBJ2-7; D is possibly TRBD1 (6 bases). The V end lost 3 bases, the J end lost 3 bases, and 9 bases lay between the germline ends. This CDR3 spans 12 amino acids. The germline CDR1 and CDR2 sequences are GTSNPN and SVGIG (reference sequence). The CDR3 loop is CAWSEDSYEQYF. In DNA form, the CDR3 reads TGTGCCTGGAGCGAGGACAGCTACGAGCAGTACTTC.

The chain combines TRBV7-9 with TRBJ1-5; a weak D match, TRBD1 (5 bases). The V end lost 1 base, the J end lost 7 bases, and 8 bases lay between the germline ends. This CDR3 comprises 13 residues. Germline V gene sequence: CDR1 SEHNR, CDR2 FQNEAQ (reference sequence). The CDR3 loop reads CASSLGRGQPQHF. The CDR3 region has the DNA TGTGCCAGCAGCTTAGGGAGGGGCCAGCCCCAGCATTTT.

The chain couples TRBV6-1 to TRBJ2-1, with 9 bases fitting TRBD2. Germline CDR1 MNHNS, CDR2 SASEGT. The CDR3 consists of 14 residues. V shed 8 bases, J shed 5 bases, and the junction held 7 bases outside the gene matches. The CDR3 sequence: CASLRAGGNNEQFF. The DNA for the CDR3 is TGTGCCAGCCTCCGGGCGGGAGGGAACAATGAGCAGTTCTTC.

This clone occurred a few times. This chain joins TRBV28 and TRBJ2-1; 15 bases map to TRBD2. Germline CDR1 reads MDHEN; CDR2 reads SYDVKM. The J segment lost 9 bases and the V segment lost 5 bases, leaving 8 bases of the junction unmatched. The CDR3 loop spans 16 amino acids. The CDR3 coding sequence is TGTGCCAGCAGTATTCCTGGACTAGCGGGAGGGCTTGAGCAGTTCTTC. This translates into CASSIPGLAGGLEQFF. Variable domain in full (rest from reference TRBV28 and TRBJ2-1): DVKVTQSSRYLVKRTGEKVFLECVQDMDHENMFWYRQDPGLGLRLIYFSYDVKMKEKGDIPEGYSVSREKKERFSLILESASTNQTSMYLCASSIPGLAGGLEQFFGPGTRLTVL.

The chain uses TRBV19 and TRBJ2-7, with D unresolved. The CDR3 consists of 13 residues. The V and J ends lost 4 bases and 0 bases respectively, with 7 bases between them. CDR1 and CDR2 (germline): LNHDA, SQIVND (reference sequence). The CDR3 protein is CASSNDISYEQYF. The CDR3 DNA follows: TGTGCCAGTAGTAATGACATCTCCTACGAGCAGTACTTC.

The chain uses TRBV13 and TRBJ2-5, with 9 bases aligning to TRBD1. CDR1 is PRHDT, CDR2 FYEKMQ, per germline (reference sequence). With 5 bases clipped from V and 5 bases from J, the junction kept 12 bases outside the gene matches. The length of the CDR3 is 16 residues. CDR3 nucleotide sequence: TGTGCCAGCAGCCTACGAGACAGGGGGTATGAGGAGACCCAGTACTTC. Residues: CASSLRDRGYEETQYF.

The chain uses TRBV29-1 and TRBJ2-5; 8 bases fit TRBD1. The CDR3 consists of 16 residues. The J segment lost 5 bases and the V segment lost 1 base, leaving 12 bases of the junction unmatched. Germline V CDR1 and CDR2: SQVTM, ANQGSEA. The DNA for the CDR3 is TGCAGCGTTGAAGTGTTGGGCAGGGGGCTTATGGAGACCCAGTACTTC. It encodes CSVEVLGRGLMETQYF.